This T cell receptor (beta chain) stems from a study of blood T cells in healthy people across ages. For the study at large: Per every two T cells, about one barcoded beta molecule was captured by template switching.

V was clipped by 1 base and J by 2 bases; unmatched bases: 5. The CDR3 is made up of 16 amino acids. Germline V gene lookup returns CDR1 SGHVS and CDR2 FNYEAQ. Next came a second PCR, run for about 7 to 12 cycles, which used a sample-barcoded 5' primer along with a J-beta primer mix. A template-switch adaptor containing 12 random nucleotides labeled each cDNA molecule. TCRdb re-analysed the 5' RACE reads in MiXCR, keeping a single row per CDR3 protein. The top ten hold about 30% of the sample, which has over 600,000 distinct CDR3 sequences, about 43% seen once. The extraction recovered at least 5.5 micrograms of total RNA per sample.

The clonotype comes from a man of 80 years or more in good health. J is TRBJ2-1 and V is TRBV7-6, with 7 bases lining up with TRBD2. What was sequenced was blood. CDR3 DNA sequence: TGTGCCAGCAGCTTAGTGCAGCGGGGCCCCTACAATGAGCAGTTCTTC. This gives the protein CASSLVQRGPYNEQFF. Based on the CDR3 plus reference TRBV7-6 and TRBJ2-1, the full variable domain is GAGVSQSPRYKVTKRGQDVALRCDPISGHVSLYWYRQALGQGPEFLTYFNYEAQQDKSGLPNDRFSAERPEGSISTLTIQRTEQRDSAMYRCASSLVQRGPYNEQFFGPGTRLTVL.